The 26 T cell receptor beta chains below come from one sample, sequenced in a study of cytomegalovirus exposure and HLA in healthy donors. The study ran its PCR with 60 Vbeta and 13 Jbeta primers. The assay was immunoSEQ multiplex PCR, and TCRdb's table has in-frame clones only and misses some. Seen here are about 140,000 clones, roughly 81% observed once, and the top ten hold 1.5% to 2%. The sequenced material came from PBMCs. These receptors were taken from a female donor in good health and CMV-seronegative.

This rearrangement joins TRBV5-6 to TRBJ1-1, with no clear D. V was cut by 4 bases and J by 4 bases, with 17 bases left in between. This CDR3 is built from 15 residues. From germline, CDR1 is SGHDT and CDR2 YYEEEE. The DNA for the CDR3 is TGTGCCAGCAGCCCTAAACGGCGGTTGGGCACTGAAGCTTTCTTT. Translating it yields CASSPKRRLGTEAFF.

This chain uses TRBV5-1 with TRBJ2-1, with D possibly being TRBD2 (7 bases). This CDR3 contains 15 residues. The germline V and J ends were trimmed by 5 bases and 2 bases, with 14 bases remaining between them. Germline V gene lookup returns CDR1 SGHRS and CDR2 YFSETQ. CDR3 protein: CASRWGGAAYNEQFF. The CDR3 nucleotides read TGCGCCAGCAGATGGGGGGGGGCTGCCTACAATGAGCAGTTCTTC.

CDR3 sequence (DNA): TGCAGCGTTGAGCGGGCGACGGCAGCCTACGAGCAGTACTTC. Protein product: CSVERATAAYEQYF. This chain links TRBV29-1 with TRBJ2-7; D is perhaps TRBD2 (5 bases). Germline CDR1 SQVTM, CDR2 ANQGSEA. The CDR3 sequence is 14 residues long. Between the trimmed V and J ends, which lost 3 bases and 2 bases, there was a span of 14 bases.

V usage is TRBV7-7 and J usage is TRBJ2-5; no clear D. Trimming stripped 1 base from V and 5 bases from J, with 14 bases between. From germline, CDR1 is SSHAT and CDR2 FNYEAQ (reference sequence). CDR3 length equals 15 residues. CDR3 nucleotides: TGTGCCAGCAGCTTAGGGTCAGGTCAGGATGAGACCCAGTACTTC. Translating gives CASSLGSGQDETQYF.

CDR3 protein: CASSQEAQVNTGELFF. DNA of the CDR3: TGTGCCAGCAGCCAAGAAGCACAGGTCAACACCGGGGAGCTGTTTTTT. The chain has TRBV4-2 and TRBJ2-2; perhaps TRBD1 as D (5 bases). Per the germline V gene, CDR1 is LGHNA and CDR2 is YNFKEQ. This CDR3 has 16 amino acids. The V end was cut by 0 bases, the J end by 2 bases, with 10 bases between.

The V and J genes are TRBV9 and TRBJ1-5, with D tentatively TRBD1 (5 bases). The CDR3 length is 16 residues. Germline CDR1 and CDR2: SGDLS and YYNGEE. V was cut by 0 bases and J by 1 base, with 11 bases left in between. In nucleotides, the CDR3 is TGTGCCAGCAGCGTAGGATCAGGGAACAGCAATCAGCCCCAGCATTTT. This codes for CASSVGSGNSNQPQHF.

The chain is built from TRBV7-6 and TRBJ1-6, with a possible D match to TRBD1 (6 bases). The CDR3 is made up of 14 amino acids. Germline V gene sequence: CDR1 SGHVS, CDR2 FNYEAQ. V shed 3 bases and J shed 10 bases, with 13 bases lying between them. The CDR3 DNA reads TGTGCCAGCAGCTTTGGGGGGGGCGACTCACCCCTCCACTTT. Translation gives CASSFGGGDSPLHF.

J is TRBJ2-5 and V is TRBV5-6; 10 bases map to TRBD2. This CDR3 region has 15 residues. After removal of 4 bases from V and 5 bases from J, the junction contained 8 bases not matched to a gene. Germline V lookup: CDR1 SGHDT, CDR2 YYEEEE. CDR3 loop: CASSGELAGRETQYF. CDR3 nucleotide sequence: TGTGCCAGCAGCGGCGAACTAGCGGGAAGGGAGACCCAGTACTTC. Drawing the rest from reference TRBV5-6 and TRBJ2-5, the complete variable domain is DAGVTQSPTHLIKTRGQQVTLRCSPKSGHDTVSWYQQALGQGPQFIFQYYEEEERQRGNFPDRFSGHQFPNYSSELNVNALLLGDSALYLCASSGELAGRETQYFGPGTRLLVL.

The chain recombines TRBV12-5 with TRBJ2-1, with TRBD1 identical over 9 bases. This CDR3 comprises 16 residues. The germline CDR1 and CDR2 sequences are LGHNT and FRNRAP. Trimming cost V 0 bases and J 8 bases; bases outside gene matches: 8. The CDR3 loop reads CASGLVVGQGPHEQFF. CDR3 bases: TGTGCTAGTGGTTTGGTAGTGGGACAGGGACCCCATGAGCAGTTCTTC.

The chain joins TRBV5-1 to TRBJ2-5, with 7 bases lining up with TRBD1. The J call is uncertain, as TRBJ2-7 better fits the DNA end. Per the germline V gene, CDR1 is SGHRS and CDR2 is YFSETQ. This CDR3 contains 14 residues. This chain's CDR3 is CASSRQGEDYEQYF. The CDR3, as DNA: TGCGCCAGCAGCCGACAGGGAGAAGACTACGAGCAGTACTTC.

The chain combines TRBV28 with TRBJ1-2; D is unresolved. In germline, CDR1 is MDHEN, CDR2 SYDVKM. The CDR3 contains 12 residues. V was clipped by 6 bases and J by 8 bases, with 13 bases between them. The CDR3 reads CASSSGFGGYTF. CDR3 nucleotide sequence: TGTGCCAGCAGCTCAGGCTTTGGCGGCTACACCTTC.

The CDR3 region has the DNA TGTGCCGGATGGGGGGGATCTGGAAACACCATATATTTT. Its protein product is CAGWGGSGNTIYF. The J gene is TRBJ1-3, the V gene TRBV7-9, with D perhaps matching TRBD1 (5 bases). This CDR3 spans 13 amino acids. Germline V gene sequence: CDR1 SEHNR, CDR2 FQNEAQ (reference sequence). Trimming stripped 11 bases from V and 1 base from J, with 12 bases between. Together with reference TRBV7-9 and TRBJ1-3, the CDR3 gives the full variable domain: DTGVSQNPRHKITKRGQNVTFRCDPISEHNRLYWYRQTLGQGPEFLTYFQNEAQLEKSRLLSDRFSAERPKGSFSTLEIQRTEQGDSAMYLCAGWGGSGNTIYFGEGSWLTVV.

This sequence joins TRBV2 and TRBJ1-2; the match to TRBD1 covers 7 bases. From germline, CDR1 is SNHLY and CDR2 FYNNEI. Unmatched junction bases numbered 8, after V lost 8 bases and J lost 2 bases. CDR3 length equals 14 residues. CDR3 in DNA: TGTGCCAGCGGAGACAGGGCCGTGAACTATGGCTACACCTTC. Its translation is CASGDRAVNYGYTF.

This chain connects TRBV14 to TRBJ1-2; D is unclear. V was pared by 0 bases and J by 3 bases, with 8 bases between. Germline CDR1 reads SGHDN; CDR2 reads FVKESK. The CDR3 covers 14 residues. The CDR3 region has the DNA TGTGCCAGCAGCCAAGATCTCAGTCACTATGGCTACACCTTC. Translated, it gives CASSQDLSHYGYTF. Full variable domain (outside the CDR3, taken from reference TRBV14 and TRBJ1-2): EAGVTQFPSHSVIEKGQTVTLRCDPISGHDNLYWYRRVMGKEIKFLLHFVKESKQDESGMPNNRFLAERTGGTYSTLKVQPAELEDSGVYFCASSQDLSHYGYTFGSGTRLTVV.

This clone was observed a single time. The chain is built from TRBV30 and TRBJ1-5; weak D call: TRBD1 (5 bases). Germline lookup yields CDR1 GTSNPN and CDR2 SVGIG (reference sequence). The ends were cut back, 1 base at V and 0 bases at J, with 13 bases in the middle. This CDR3 is 16 amino acids long. The CDR3 here is CAWSERGVYSNQPQHF. The CDR3 DNA follows: TGTGCCTGGAGTGAACGGGGGGTTTATAGCAATCAGCCCCAGCATTTT.

This clone is a singleton in its sample. The V gene is TRBV2, the J gene TRBJ2-3; perhaps TRBD2 as D (5 bases). CDR1 is SNHLY, CDR2 FYNNEI, per germline. Trimming stripped 8 bases from V and 2 bases from J, with 8 bases between. The length of the CDR3 is 12 residues. The CDR3 DNA reads as TGTGCCAGCGCGGGCCTCACAGATACGCAGTATTTT. Its translation: CASAGLTDTQYF.

V is TRBV19 and J is TRBJ2-1; 15 bases align to TRBD2. J was trimmed by 6 bases and V by 6 bases; bases with no gene match: 15. Germline V gene sequence: CDR1 LNHDA, CDR2 SQIVND (reference sequence). CDR3 length: 19 residues. The CDR3 sequence: CASRKRPGLAGGFSNEQFF. CDR3 DNA: TGTGCCAGTAGGAAACGGCCGGGACTAGCGGGAGGCTTTAGCAATGAGCAGTTCTTC.

V usage is TRBV10-3 and J usage is TRBJ1-1; TRBD1 matches 9 bases. Germline V CDR1 and CDR2: ENHRY, SYGVKD. Germline trimming cut 7 bases from V and 7 bases from J; bases unmatched to any gene: 10. The CDR3 totals 14 residues. CDR3: CAIMRLGQGFEAFF. The CDR3, as DNA: TGTGCCATCATGAGACTCGGACAGGGGTTTGAAGCTTTCTTT.

The V and J genes are TRBV7-8 and TRBJ2-1, with D possibly being TRBD1 (6 bases). Trimming pared 5 bases from V and 1 base from J, leaving 15 bases between. In germline, CDR1 is SGHVS, CDR2 FQNEAQ. The CDR3 spans 16 residues. The CDR3 DNA is TGTGCCAGCAGCCAAACAGGGCGTAGATCCTACAATGAGCAGTTCTTC. Its translation is CASSQTGRRSYNEQFF.

V usage is TRBV18 and J usage is TRBJ2-1; TRBD1 matches 7 bases. This CDR3 has 15 amino acids. CDR1 KGHSH and CDR2 LQKENI come from the germline V gene. V lost 6 bases and J lost 3; bases outside the gene matches: 8. This CDR3 reads CASSSTGLGYNEQFF. The CDR3 DNA reads TGTGCCAGCTCGTCGACAGGGTTAGGCTACAATGAGCAGTTCTTC.

The chain has TRBV4-1 and TRBJ1-2; TRBD1 might be the D (6 bases). Trimming cost V 4 bases and J 3 bases, with 21 bases left between them. Germline-derived CDR1 and CDR2 are MGHRA and YSYEKL. The CDR3 consists of 17 residues. The CDR3 DNA reads as TGCGCCAGCAGCCGCCGGGACAATTGGGTCCATGACTATGGCTACACCTTC. It encodes CASSRRDNWVHDYGYTF.

This clone was seen more than once but under ten times. This chain connects TRBV5-1 to TRBJ1-2, with a weak D call TRBD1 (6 bases). CDR3 length: 16 residues. Germline V gives CDR1 SGHRS, CDR2 YFSETQ. Trimming shortened V by 4 bases and J by 7 bases, and 23 bases separated the two germline ends. CDR3 sequence reads: CASSLSSTGLVGGYTF. CDR3 DNA sequence: TGCGCCAGCAGCCTATCGTCCACAGGGTTAGTGGGTGGCTACACCTTC.

The V and J genes are TRBV5-1 and TRBJ2-7; 8 bases align to TRBD2. V dropped 7 bases and J dropped 1; count of bases not matched to a gene: 19. The CDR3 is made up of 18 amino acids. In germline, CDR1 is SGHRS, CDR2 YFSETQ. This CDR3 is CASHRGGSGVRGSYEQYF. Here the CDR3 DNA reads TGCGCCAGCCATCGGGGGGGATCAGGGGTTCGCGGGTCCTACGAGCAGTACTTC. Looking up the rest from reference TRBV5-1 and TRBJ2-7 gives the full variable domain: KAGVTQTPRYLIKTRGQQVTLSCSPISGHRSVSWYQQTPGQGLQFLFEYFSETQRNKGNFPGRFSGRQFSNSRSEMNVSTLELGDSALYLCASHRGGSGVRGSYEQYFGPGTRLTVT.

This clone has just one count. CDR3 loop: CASSLDRAGANVLTF. In DNA form, the CDR3 reads TGTGCCAGCAGCCTAGACAGAGCTGGGGCCAACGTCCTGACTTTC. The chain links TRBV5-6 to TRBJ2-6, with D maybe TRBD1 (5 bases). Trimming stripped 4 bases from V and 2 bases from J, with 10 bases between. Germline CDR1 is SGHDT and CDR2 is YYEEEE. There are 15 residues in the CDR3. Full variable domain (remainder filled in from reference TRBV5-6 and TRBJ2-6): DAGVTQSPTHLIKTRGQQVTLRCSPKSGHDTVSWYQQALGQGPQFIFQYYEEEERQRGNFPDRFSGHQFPNYSSELNVNALLLGDSALYLCASSLDRAGANVLTFGAGSRLTVL.

The chain couples TRBV28 to TRBJ2-7, with 7 bases matching TRBD1. The CDR3 covers 15 residues. With V trimmed by 2 bases and J by 5 bases, 9 bases remained unmatched. Germline V gene sequence: CDR1 MDHEN, CDR2 SYDVKM. The CDR3 reads CASSLTRGRQDEQYF. CDR3 sequence (DNA): TGTGCCAGCAGTTTAACGAGGGGGCGGCAAGACGAGCAGTACTTC.

The DNA for the CDR3 is TGTGCCAGCAGCTTAGGGGGTTTGGGGGGGATGAATGAGCAGTTCTTC. It codes for CASSLGGLGGMNEQFF. The gene calls are TRBV7-2 and TRBJ2-1; 7 positions match TRBD2. The V gene's germline CDR1 is SGHTA and CDR2 FQGNSA. J gave up 7 bases and V 1 base, and 10 bases lay outside the gene matches. The CDR3 extends over 16 amino acids.